This is a list of T cell receptor beta chains from one sample in a study of T cells in tuberculosis. TCRdb's copy holds only in-frame clones and misses some; the assay was immunoSEQ multiplex PCR. Here the sample spans 61,000 or so clones, around 81% being singletons. The sample was CD1b-GMM tetramer-negative cells sorted from PBMCs. These receptors all come from an adult woman with latent tuberculosis. The CDR3 runs from the conserved cysteine through the conserved F or W. Fields, in order: J gene, V gene, clone size, D gene, CDR3 DNA, CDR3 protein. D genes are given only for firm matches. The listing skips clone size in some rows; elsewhere it reads once, few, many or a size class.

J gene: TRBJ2-3
V gene: TRBV7-6
clone size: -
D gene: -
CDR3 DNA: TGTGCCAGCAGCTTAGTGGGAGCAGATACGCAGTATTTT
CDR3 protein: CASSLVGADTQYF

J gene: TRBJ1-5
V gene: TRBV19
clone size: -
D gene: -
CDR3 DNA: TGTGCCAGTAGTCCAGGACAGAGTTATCAGCCCCAGCATTTT
CDR3 protein: CASSPGQSYQPQHF

J gene: TRBJ2-1
V gene: TRBV27
clone size: -
D gene: TRBD2
CDR3 DNA: TGTGCCAGCAGCCCAGCGGGAGGGCCAATTGAGCAGTTCTTC
CDR3 protein: CASSPAGGPIEQFF

J gene: TRBJ2-7
V gene: TRBV6-1
clone size: -
D gene: TRBD1
CDR3 DNA: TGTGCCAGCAGTAATGGACAGGGGACCGGGGAGCAGTACTTC
CDR3 protein: CASSNGQGTGEQYF

J gene: TRBJ2-7
V gene: TRBV28
clone size: -
D gene: TRBD1
CDR3 DNA: TGTGCCAGCACCCTCGGGGGGACAGGGGGCTCCTACGAGCAGTACTTC
CDR3 protein: CASTLGGTGGSYEQYF

J gene: TRBJ1-2
V gene: TRBV19
clone size: -
D gene: -
CDR3 DNA: TGTGCCAGTAGTCCCGGTTGGAGACAGGCCTATGGCTACACCTTC
CDR3 protein: CASSPGWRQAYGYTF

J gene: TRBJ2-7
V gene: TRBV9
clone size: -
D gene: TRBD1
CDR3 DNA: TGTGCCAGCAGCGTAGGGCCCAGGACAGGGGGTGAGGAGCAGTACTTC
CDR3 protein: CASSVGPRTGGEEQYF

J gene: TRBJ1-2
V gene: TRBV28
clone size: -
D gene: -
CDR3 DNA: TGTGCCAGCAGTCCCAGCGAGGCAGCTAAAGCTAACTATGGCTACACCTTC
CDR3 protein: CASSPSEAAKANYGYTF

J gene: TRBJ2-1
V gene: TRBV6-1
clone size: -
D gene: TRBD2
CDR3 DNA: TGTGCCAGCAGTGAAGTGACTAGCAGGAGCACTGAGCAGTTCTTC
CDR3 protein: CASSEVTSRSTEQFF

J gene: TRBJ2-1
V gene: TRBV29-1
clone size: once
D gene: TRBD2
CDR3 DNA: TGCAGCGTTGAAACCTGGACCCTAGCGGGGGGGACTGGCTATTACAATGAGCAGTTCTTC
CDR3 protein: CSVETWTLAGGTGYYNEQFF

J gene: TRBJ2-1
V gene: TRBV5-1
clone size: -
D gene: TRBD1
CDR3 DNA: TGCGCCAGCAGGACACAGGGGGCGATCGATGAGCAGTTCTTC
CDR3 protein: CASRTQGAIDEQFF

J gene: TRBJ1-1
V gene: TRBV19
clone size: -
D gene: -
CDR3 DNA: TGTGCCAGCCGCTTTCGGGGGGGTAGCCAATTGAACACTGAAGCTTTCTTT
CDR3 protein: CASRFRGGSQLNTEAFF

J gene: TRBJ2-5
V gene: TRBV6-5
clone size: -
D gene: TRBD1
CDR3 DNA: TGTGCCAGCAGAGAGACAGGGGGCGCGGGGGAGACCCAGTACTTC
CDR3 protein: CASRETGGAGETQYF

J gene: TRBJ2-7
V gene: TRBV21-1
clone size: -
D gene: -
CDR3 DNA: TGTGCCAGCAGCACCCCTGGACTAGCGGGGGGTAGGAACGAGCAGTACTTC
CDR3 protein: CASSTPGLAGGRNEQYF

J gene: TRBJ2-5
V gene: TRBV4-3
clone size: -
D gene: TRBD1
CDR3 DNA: TGCGCCAGCAGCCGCGACAGGGATAGGCAAGAGACCCAGTACTTC
CDR3 protein: CASSRDRDRQETQYF

J gene: TRBJ2-5
V gene: TRBV2
clone size: -
D gene: TRBD2
CDR3 DNA: TGTGCCAGCAGCCCTCCGGGACTAGGGGAGACCCAGTACTTC
CDR3 protein: CASSPPGLGETQYF

J gene: TRBJ2-2
V gene: TRBV19
clone size: -
D gene: TRBD1
CDR3 DNA: TGTGCCAGTAGTACCACAGGGGGCTCCACCGGGGAGCTGTTTTTT
CDR3 protein: CASSTTGGSTGELFF

J gene: TRBJ2-1
V gene: TRBV2
clone size: -
D gene: -
CDR3 DNA: TGTGCCAGCAGGGCTTACAATGAGCAGTTCTTC
CDR3 protein: CASRAYNEQFF

J gene: TRBJ1-2
V gene: TRBV28
clone size: few
D gene: -
CDR3 DNA: TGTGCCAGCAGTCCCTCCACCACAGGGAACTATGGCTACACCTTC
CDR3 protein: CASSPSTTGNYGYTF

J gene: TRBJ1-1
V gene: TRBV28
clone size: -
D gene: -
CDR3 DNA: TGTGCCAGCAGTAACGGACAGAACACTGAAGCTTTCTTT
CDR3 protein: CASSNGQNTEAFF

J gene: TRBJ2-7
V gene: TRBV6-5
clone size: few
D gene: TRBD1
CDR3 DNA: TGTGCCAGCGGGGACAGGTCCTACGAGCAGTACTTC
CDR3 protein: CASGDRSYEQYF

J gene: TRBJ2-5
V gene: TRBV7-2
clone size: once
D gene: TRBD1
CDR3 DNA: TGTGCCAGCAGCCCACGACAGGGCGCGGTGACCCAGTACTTC
CDR3 protein: CASSPRQGAVTQYF

J gene: TRBJ2-1
V gene: TRBV6-1
clone size: once
D gene: -
CDR3 DNA: TGTGCCGTTCGGCGACAGGGACTCTACAATGAGCAGTTCTTC
CDR3 protein: CAVRRQGLYNEQFF

J gene: TRBJ2-7
V gene: TRBV18
clone size: -
D gene: -
CDR3 DNA: TGTGCCAGCTCTCTTGACATTTCCTACGAGCAGTACTTC
CDR3 protein: CASSLDISYEQYF

J gene: TRBJ2-1
V gene: TRBV28
clone size: -
D gene: -
CDR3 DNA: TGTGCCAGCAGTCTGGACAGCAGCTCCTACAATGAGCAGTTCTTC
CDR3 protein: CASSLDSSSYNEQFF

J gene: TRBJ2-7
V gene: TRBV6-5
clone size: -
D gene: TRBD1
CDR3 DNA: TGTGCCAGCAGTTCTTGGGACAGGGGGCTCTCCTACGAGCAGTACTTC
CDR3 protein: CASSSWDRGLSYEQYF

J gene: TRBJ1-2
V gene: TRBV27
clone size: once
D gene: -
CDR3 DNA: TGTGCCAGCAGGGTCAGGGGTCCTAACTATGGCTACACCTTC
CDR3 protein: CASRVRGPNYGYTF

J gene: TRBJ2-2
V gene: TRBV7-6
clone size: -
D gene: TRBD1
CDR3 DNA: TGTGCCAGCATCCCCAGACGGGACAGGGGGCCATTGAACACCGGGGAGCTGTTTTTT
CDR3 protein: CASIPRRDRGPLNTGELFF

J gene: TRBJ2-3
V gene: TRBV5-8
clone size: -
D gene: -
CDR3 DNA: TGTGCCAGCAGCTTAGAAGGGGGAACAGATACGCAGTATTTT
CDR3 protein: CASSLEGGTDTQYF

J gene: TRBJ2-1
V gene: TRBV10-3
clone size: -
D gene: TRBD2
CDR3 DNA: TGTGCCATCAGTGAGTCGACTAGCGGGGGGGTAAGTGAGCAGTTCTTC
CDR3 protein: CAISESTSGGVSEQFF

J gene: TRBJ1-5
V gene: TRBV12-5
clone size: -
D gene: -
CDR3 DNA: TGTGCTAGTGGTTGGGGAGGACGGCTGAATAGCAATCAGCCCCAGCATTTT
CDR3 protein: CASGWGGRLNSNQPQHF

J gene: TRBJ1-2
V gene: TRBV5-1
clone size: -
D gene: TRBD1
CDR3 DNA: TGCGCCAGCAGCTTAATACAGGGGGCTAAAGGAGGCTACACCTTC
CDR3 protein: CASSLIQGAKGGYTF